This T cell receptor beta chain was retrieved from a study of blood T cells in healthy people across ages. The use of a sample-barcoded 5' primer and a J-beta primer mix characterized a second PCR of 7 to 11 cycles. One entry per CDR3 protein, called by TCRdb with MiXCR from the 5' RACE reads. The table records approximately 760,000 distinct CDR3 sequences, about 25% of them present only once. Comment on this clonotype: Its specificity is unknown.

Researchers collected roughly 9.8 milliliters of peripheral blood from every single donor. Germline V gene sequence: CDR1 SGHRS, CDR2 YFSETQ. V lost 2 bases to trimming and J lost 6 bases, with 11 bases between them. The CDR3 is 13 amino acids. Study-wide findings and caveats: Long-lived donors exceeded aged donors in naive CD4+ cells and diversity.

This sample also appeared in a second study, on T cells of mothers and their children.

This TCR was recovered from a boy younger than 18 in good health. The gene calls are TRBV5-1 and TRBJ1-1, with D hard to call. The sample consisted of blood. The CDR3 sequence is CASSFNGFAEAFF. DNA of the CDR3: TGCGCCAGCAGCTTTAATGGGTTCGCTGAAGCTTTCTTT.